This T cell receptor (beta chain) was sequenced during a study of molecular identifiers for immune sequencing clone quantification. Study-wide context: RNA from approximately 20,000 or 98,000 naive CD8 cells was split five ways in replicates, with four sequenced. Overall study findings and caveats: Jurkat TCR RNA from one cell was spiked into about a million naive cells, and it was reportedly detectable there. Clones carrying above 20 RNA copies accounted for over 97% of effector molecules, under 1% in naive cells.

The CDR3 has 11 residues. V lost 5 bases and J lost 8, with 6 bases in between. The authors gated naive CD8 T cells as CD8+CD4-CCR7+CD45RA+ for sorting. Remarks on this clonotype: Its antigen is unidentified.

TCRdb re-derived calls from the PCR reads in MiXCR, one entry per CDR3 protein. This table holds about 97,000 distinct CDR3 sequences, 30% to 35% found once. The V call is TRBV12-3 or TRBV12-4, the J call TRBJ1-4; D is unclear. The sequenced material came from naive CD8+ T cells from blood, with Jurkat cell RNA spiked in. Noted subset: FACS-sorted CD8+CD4-CCR7+CD45RA+ naive T cells. The receptor was derived from a human donor in good health. Some libraries in this study had Jurkat cell RNA spiked in. The CDR3 DNA reads TGTGCCAGCAGTCAAACCGAAAAACTGTTTTTT. Amino acids: CASSQTEKLFF.